This TCR beta chain is from a study of T cells in Graves' hyperthyroidism and ophthalmopathy. Study-wide results and caveats: Blood held most thyroid clonotypes expanded above 0.001 frequency. Ophthalmopathy was told apart from stable hyperthyroidism by a 13 V-J model.

To note about this clonotype: Its antigen remains unidentified.

TCR beta CDR3 sequences were amplified from RNA transcripts. The primer set for the first-round RT-PCR of the TCR CDR3 was HTBI. Via MiXCR, TCRdb re-called the multiplex PCR reads, giving one row per CDR3 protein. The repertoire includes 400,000 or so distinct CDR3 sequences, around 15% of them detected once, and approximately 19% sits in the top ten. The CDR3 runs 16 residues. Germline CDR1 reads MNHNS; CDR2 reads SASEGT. Trimming cost V 6 bases and J 8 bases, with 20 bases left between them. Diagnoses were established using clinical symptoms, serum thyroxine and TRAb, thyroid ultrasound and orbital computed tomography.

What was sequenced was blood. This clonotype was obtained from a woman aged 55-69 years with Graves' ophthalmopathy. The genes are TRBV6-1 and TRBJ1-6; tentatively, D is TRBD1 (6 bases). The CDR3 is CASRPLGGGDHSPLHF. For the CDR3, the DNA is TGTGCCAGCAGGCCCCTGGGGGGGGGCGATCATTCACCCCTCCACTTT.